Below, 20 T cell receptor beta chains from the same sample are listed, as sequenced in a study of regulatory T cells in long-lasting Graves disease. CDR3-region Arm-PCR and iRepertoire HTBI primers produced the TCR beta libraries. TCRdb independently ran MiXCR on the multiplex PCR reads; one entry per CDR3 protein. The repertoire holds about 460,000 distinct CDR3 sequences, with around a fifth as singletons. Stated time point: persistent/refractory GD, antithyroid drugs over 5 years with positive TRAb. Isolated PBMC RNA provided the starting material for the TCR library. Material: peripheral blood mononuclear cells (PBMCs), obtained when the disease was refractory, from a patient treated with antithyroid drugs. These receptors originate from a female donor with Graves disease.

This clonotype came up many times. The CDR3 nucleotides are TGTGCCAGCAGCTCCTACGGGACCCAAGAGACCCAGTACTTC. Translating gives CASSSYGTQETQYF. The V gene is TRBV11-2, the J gene TRBJ2-5, with D perhaps assigned TRBD1 or TRBD2 (5 bases each). V lost 4 bases and J lost 1, with 10 bases in between. The CDR3 extends over 14 amino acids. Germline CDR1 SGHAT, CDR2 FQNNGV.

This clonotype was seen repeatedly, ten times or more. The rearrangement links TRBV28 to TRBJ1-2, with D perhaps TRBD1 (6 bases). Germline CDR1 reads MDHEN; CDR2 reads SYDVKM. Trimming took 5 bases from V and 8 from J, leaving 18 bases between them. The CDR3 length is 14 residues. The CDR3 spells CASSPSDSAGGYTF. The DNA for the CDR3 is TGTGCCAGCAGTCCCTCGGACAGCGCTGGCGGCTACACCTTC.

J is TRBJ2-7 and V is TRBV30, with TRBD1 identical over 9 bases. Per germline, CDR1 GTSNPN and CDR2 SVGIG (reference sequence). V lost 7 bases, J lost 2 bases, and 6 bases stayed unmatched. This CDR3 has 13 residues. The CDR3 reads CASTDRGPYEQYF. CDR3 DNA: TGTGCCTCGACGGACAGGGGACCCTACGAGCAGTACTTC.

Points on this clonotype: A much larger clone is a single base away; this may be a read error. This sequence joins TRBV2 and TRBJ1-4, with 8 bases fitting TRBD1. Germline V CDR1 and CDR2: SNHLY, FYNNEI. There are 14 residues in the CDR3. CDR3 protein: CASRPTGEGERLFF. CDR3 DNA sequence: TGTGCCAGCAGGCCGACAGGGGAGGGGGAAAGACTGTTTTTT.

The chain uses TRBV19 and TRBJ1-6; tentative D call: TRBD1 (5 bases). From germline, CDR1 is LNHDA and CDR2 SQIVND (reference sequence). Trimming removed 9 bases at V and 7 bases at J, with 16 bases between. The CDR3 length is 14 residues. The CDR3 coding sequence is TGTGCCAGCAAAATAAGGGACCGGAATTCACCCCTCCACTTT. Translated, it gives CASKIRDRNSPLHF.

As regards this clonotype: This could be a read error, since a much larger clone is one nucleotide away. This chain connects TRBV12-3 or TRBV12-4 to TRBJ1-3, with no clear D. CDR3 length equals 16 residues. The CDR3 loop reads CASSFRTAALGSTIYF. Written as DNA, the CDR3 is TGTGCCAGCAGTTTCCGGACGGCTGCCTTAGGAAGCACCATATATTTT.

As DNA, the CDR3 is TGCGCCAGCAGCTTGGAGGGGTCGACAGAATATAGCAATCAGCCCCAGCATTTT. Protein product: CASSLEGSTEYSNQPQHF. The chain combines TRBV5-1 with TRBJ1-5; tentatively, D is TRBD1 (5 bases). This CDR3 region has 18 residues. V was pared by 0 bases and J by 0 bases, with 16 bases between. CDR1 is SGHRS, CDR2 YFSETQ, per germline. Full variable domain (remainder filled in from reference TRBV5-1 and TRBJ1-5): KAGVTQTPRYLIKTRGQQVTLSCSPISGHRSVSWYQQTPGQGLQFLFEYFSETQRNKGNFPGRFSGRQFSNSRSEMNVSTLELGDSALYLCASSLEGSTEYSNQPQHFGDGTRLSIL.

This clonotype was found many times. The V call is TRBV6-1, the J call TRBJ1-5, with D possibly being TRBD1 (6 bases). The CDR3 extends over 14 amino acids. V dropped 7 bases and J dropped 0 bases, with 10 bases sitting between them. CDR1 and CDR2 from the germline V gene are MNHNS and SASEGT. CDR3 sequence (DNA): TGTGCCAGCACCAACAGGGTTAGCAATCAGCCCCAGCATTTT. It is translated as CASTNRVSNQPQHF.

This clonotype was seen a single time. CDR3 in amino acids: CASSLGQLADTQYF. In DNA form, the CDR3 reads TGTGCCAGCAGCCTCGGGCAATTGGCAGATACGCAGTATTTT. The V and J genes are TRBV7-9 and TRBJ2-3; D gene ambiguous. There are 14 residues in the CDR3. Germline CDR1 is SEHNR and CDR2 is FQNEAQ (reference sequence). V dropped 5 bases and J dropped 4 bases, with 13 bases sitting between them.

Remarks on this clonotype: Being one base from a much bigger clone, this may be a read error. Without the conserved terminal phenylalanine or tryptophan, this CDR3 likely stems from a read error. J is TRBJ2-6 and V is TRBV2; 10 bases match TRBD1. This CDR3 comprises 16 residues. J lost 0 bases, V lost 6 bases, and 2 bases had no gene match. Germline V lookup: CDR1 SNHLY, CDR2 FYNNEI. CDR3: CASRRQGASGANVLTS. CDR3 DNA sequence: TGTGCCAGCAGAAGACAGGGGGCCTCTGGGGCCAACGTCCTGACTTCC.

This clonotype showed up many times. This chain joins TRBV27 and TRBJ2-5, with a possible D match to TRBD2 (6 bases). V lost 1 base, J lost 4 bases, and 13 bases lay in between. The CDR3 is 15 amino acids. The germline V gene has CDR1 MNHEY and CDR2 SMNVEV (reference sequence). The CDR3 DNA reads TGTGCCAGCAGTTTATTTCAGGGAGGAGGAGAGACCCAGTACTTC. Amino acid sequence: CASSLFQGGGETQYF.

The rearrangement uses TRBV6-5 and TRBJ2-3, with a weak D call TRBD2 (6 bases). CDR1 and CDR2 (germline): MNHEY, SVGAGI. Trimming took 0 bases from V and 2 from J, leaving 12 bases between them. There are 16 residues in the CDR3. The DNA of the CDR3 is TGTGCCAGCAGTTACTCAAGGAGGGCAGACACAGATACGCAGTATTTT. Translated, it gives CASSYSRRADTDTQYF.

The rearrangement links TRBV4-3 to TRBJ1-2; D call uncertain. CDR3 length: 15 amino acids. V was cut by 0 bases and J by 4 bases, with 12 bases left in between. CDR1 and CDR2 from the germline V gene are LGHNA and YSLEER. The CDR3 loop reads CASSQDEGVRYGYTF. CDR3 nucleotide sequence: TGCGCCAGCAGCCAAGATGAGGGAGTCCGCTATGGCTACACCTTC.

The CDR3 is CASSPRPGHGELFF. CDR3 sequence (DNA): TGTGCCAGCAGTCCAAGACCAGGTCACGGGGAGCTGTTTTTT. This chain links TRBV6-1 with TRBJ2-2; no definite D call. Trimming left V 5 bases short and J 7 bases short, with 14 bases between. Germline values: CDR1 MNHNS, CDR2 SASEGT. The CDR3 has 14 residues.

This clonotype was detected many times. CDR3 nucleotides: TGCAGTGCCAGATCCGGGACAGTTAACACTGAAGCTTTCTTT. Encoded protein: CSARSGTVNTEAFF. The J gene is TRBJ1-1, the V gene TRBV20-1; 7 bases map to TRBD1. V was pared by 6 bases and J by 2 bases, with 9 bases of the junction left unmatched. CDR1 DFQATT and CDR2 SNEGSKA come from the germline V gene (reference sequence). CDR3 length: 14 residues.

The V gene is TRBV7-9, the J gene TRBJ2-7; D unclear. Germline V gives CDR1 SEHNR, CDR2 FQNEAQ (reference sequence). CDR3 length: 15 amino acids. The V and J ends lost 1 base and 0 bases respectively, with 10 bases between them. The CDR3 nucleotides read TGTGCCAGCAGCTTAGGCAGGCCGCTCTCCTACGAGCAGTACTTC. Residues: CASSLGRPLSYEQYF.

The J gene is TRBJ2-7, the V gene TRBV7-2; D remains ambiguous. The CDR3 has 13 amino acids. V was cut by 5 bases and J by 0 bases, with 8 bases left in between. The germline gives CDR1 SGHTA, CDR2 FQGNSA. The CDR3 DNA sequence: TGTGCCAGCAGCCAAGAGAGCTCCTACGAGCAGTACTTC. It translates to CASSQESSYEQYF.

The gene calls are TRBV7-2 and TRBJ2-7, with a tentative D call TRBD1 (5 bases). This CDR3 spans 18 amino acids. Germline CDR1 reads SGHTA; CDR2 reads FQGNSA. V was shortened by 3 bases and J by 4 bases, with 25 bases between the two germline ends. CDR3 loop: CASSFGTGLYLRSYEQYF. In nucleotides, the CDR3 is TGTGCCAGCAGCTTTGGCACAGGCCTTTACTTAAGATCGTACGAGCAGTACTTC. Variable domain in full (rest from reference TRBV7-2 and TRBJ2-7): GAGVSQSPSNKVTEKGKDVELRCDPISGHTALYWYRQSLGQGLEFLIYFQGNSAPDKSGLPSDRFSAERTGGSVSTLTIQRTQQEDSAVYLCASSFGTGLYLRSYEQYFGPGTRLTVT.

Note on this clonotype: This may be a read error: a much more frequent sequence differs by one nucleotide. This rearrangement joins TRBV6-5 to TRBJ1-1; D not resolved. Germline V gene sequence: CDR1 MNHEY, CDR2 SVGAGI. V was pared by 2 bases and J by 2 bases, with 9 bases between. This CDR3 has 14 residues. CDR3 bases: TGTGCCAGCAGTTACCATGGCCCTAACACTGAAGCTTTCTTT. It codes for CASSYHGPNTEAFF.

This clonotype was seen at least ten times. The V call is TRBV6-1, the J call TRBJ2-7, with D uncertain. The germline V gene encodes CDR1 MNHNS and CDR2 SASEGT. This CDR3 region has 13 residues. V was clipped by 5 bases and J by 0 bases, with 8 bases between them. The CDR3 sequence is CASSRLDSYEQYF. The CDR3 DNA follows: TGTGCCAGCAGTAGACTGGACTCCTACGAGCAGTACTTC.